The 7 T cell receptor beta chains in this list originate from one sample, sequenced in a study of technical replicates of blood from a few donors. TCRdb's copy holds only in-frame clones and misses some; the assay was immunoSEQ multiplex PCR. The data contain about 78,000 clones, more than 85% of them singletons. The sample was T cells isolated from PBMCs. The origin of the receptors is a human donor in good health.

The chain couples TRBV18 to TRBJ2-2, with TRBD2 matching 8 bases. CDR3 length: 15 residues. The germline gives CDR1 KGHSH, CDR2 LQKENI. J was trimmed by 2 bases and V by 6 bases; bases with no gene match: 5. The CDR3 DNA is TGTGCCAGCTCTCTCGGACTAGCTAACACCGGGGAGCTGTTTTTT. It specifies CASSLGLANTGELFF.

The chain employs TRBV5-1 and TRBJ1-3, with 8 positions matching TRBD1. V shed 5 bases, J shed 4 bases, and the junction held 5 bases outside the gene matches. The CDR3 is 14 residues long. Germline loops: CDR1 SGHRS, CDR2 YFSETQ. The CDR3 DNA reads TGCGCCAGCAGTCAACGGACAGGGGGAAACACCATATATTTT. Translation: CASSQRTGGNTIYF.

V is TRBV30 and J is TRBJ2-3, with no clear D. There are 12 residues in the CDR3. The V end lost 4 bases, the J end lost 6 bases, and 11 bases lay between the germline ends. Looked up from germline, CDR1 is GTSNPN and CDR2 is SVGIG (reference sequence). The CDR3 region is CAWTTLGDTQYF. The CDR3 DNA follows: TGTGCCTGGACCACCCTGGGCGATACGCAGTATTTT.

This clone was picked up one time. V and J are TRBV4-1 and TRBJ1-2; D gene uncertain. Deletions cut 1 base from V and 2 bases from J, with 11 bases between. Looked up from germline, CDR1 is MGHRA and CDR2 is YSYEKL. This CDR3 has 15 residues. The CDR3 reads CASSQGRVSNYGYTF. Written as DNA, the CDR3 is TGCGCCAGCAGCCAAGGTCGTGTCTCCAACTATGGCTACACCTTC.

The chain is built from TRBV19 and TRBJ1-5; tentative D call: TRBD1 (5 bases). Trimming took 5 bases from V and 6 from J, leaving 11 bases between them. The germline V gene encodes CDR1 LNHDA and CDR2 SQIVND (reference sequence). CDR3 size: 13 residues. Written as DNA, the CDR3 is TGTGCCAGTAGTGCAGGAAGGGGTCAGCCCCAGCATTTT. It is translated as CASSAGRGQPQHF.

The V call is TRBV19, the J call TRBJ1-5; a possible D gene is TRBD1 (5 bases). Germline CDR1 and CDR2: LNHDA and SQIVND (reference sequence). CDR3 size: 13 residues. In nucleotides, the CDR3 is TGTGCTACTACAGGTATTAGCAATCAGCCCCAGCATTTT. This gives the protein CATTGISNQPQHF.

The genes are TRBV18 and TRBJ2-7, with 7 bases that match TRBD2. CDR3 length: 14 residues. CDR1 is KGHSH, CDR2 LQKENI, per germline. The J segment lost 0 bases and the V segment lost 3 bases, leaving 2 bases of the junction unmatched. CDR3 region: CASSPLAASYEQYF. CDR3 nucleotides: TGTGCCAGCTCACCCCTAGCGGCCTCCTACGAGCAGTACTTC.